Listed below are T cell receptor beta chains from one sample, sequenced in a study of Ad26.COV2.S vaccination and SARS-CoV-2 variants. Produced via immunoSEQ multiplex PCR; TCRdb's table is partial and in-frame only. The sample lists about 400,000 clones; about four fifths were seen once. Source: peripheral blood, taken in a trial of Ad26.COV2.S vaccine versus placebo. The receptors were gathered from a person between 18 and 65 years old who received the Ad26.COV2.S COVID-19 vaccine or a placebo. The CDR3 runs from the conserved cysteine through the conserved F or W. The order of the fields is clone size, J gene, D gene, V gene, CDR3 DNA, CDR3 protein. A D gene is named only where the DNA matches it firmly. Not all rows give a size; the values are once, few, many and, for expanded clones, a class.

NA | TRBJ1-1 | NA | TRBV6-5 | TGTGCCAGCAGTTACAATGGGGGACGTACTGAAGCTTTCTTT | CASSYNGGRTEAFF
NA | TRBJ2-3 | NA | TRBV9 | TGTGCCAGCAGCGTAGCGAGCCAGCAGGGTACGCAGTATTTT | CASSVASQQGTQYF
NA | TRBJ1-1 | NA | TRBV6-4 | TGTGCCAGCAGTGAAGAAGGTACCAGCTACACTGAAGCTTTCTTT | CASSEEGTSYTEAFF
NA | TRBJ2-1 | NA | TRBV1 | TGCACCAGCAGCCGAGACACGGTGGTGGTCCGTGAGCAGTTCTTC | CTSSRDTVVVREQFF
NA | TRBJ2-6 | NA | TRBV6-5 | TGTGCCAGCAGTCCCAGGGTATCTGGGGCCAACGTCCTGACTTTC | CASSPRVSGANVLTF
NA | TRBJ1-6 | NA | TRBV10-3 | TGTGCCATCAGTGAATCGAACGTTTCACCCCTCCACTTT | CAISESNVSPLHF
NA | TRBJ2-7 | TRBD2 | TRBV30 | TGTGCCTGGAACAGCGGGGCGGAGCGGGAGCAGTACTTC | CAWNSGAEREQYF
NA | TRBJ1-5 | NA | TRBV5-6 | TGTGCCAGCAGCTGGGGCGACAGCAATCAGCCCCAGCATTTT | CASSWGDSNQPQHF
NA | TRBJ1-2 | TRBD1 | TRBV29-1 | TGCAGCGTTAACACATGGACAGGGGGCGTCGATGGCTACACCTTC | CSVNTWTGGVDGYTF
few | TRBJ1-1 | TRBD1 | TRBV29-1 | TGCAGCGTTACAGGGGGAGGCACTGAAGCTTTCTTT | CSVTGGGTEAFF
NA | TRBJ2-7 | TRBD1 | TRBV4-1 | TGCGCCAGCAGCCGAACAGGGGGCAACTACGAGCAGTACTTC | CASSRTGGNYEQYF
NA | TRBJ1-5 | TRBD1 | TRBV19 | TGTGCCAGTAATAAGGACAGGGGGCAGCCCCAGCATTTT | CASNKDRGQPQHF
NA | TRBJ2-7 | NA | TRBV3-1/TRBV3-2 | TGTGCCAGCAGCCACGGGCCCGGCTACGAGCAGTACTTC | CASSHGPGYEQYF
NA | TRBJ1-2 | NA | TRBV7-2 | TGTGCCAGCAGACCCACAGGTACCTATGGCTACACCTTC | CASRPTGTYGYTF
NA | TRBJ1-2 | NA | TRBV6-4 | TGTGCCAGGAGCGGGACCGACTATGGCTACACCTTC | CARSGTDYGYTF
NA | TRBJ1-1 | NA | TRBV19 | TGTGCCAGTAGTAGGTCGGGCGCCGGGGGAACTTTCTTT | CASSRSGAGGTFF
NA | TRBJ2-6 | NA | TRBV9 | TGTGCCAGCAGCGACAGGGAGGGGGCCTTTGGGGCCAACGTCCTGACTTTC | CASSDREGAFGANVLTF
NA | TRBJ1-5 | NA | TRBV6-1 | TGTGCCAGCAGTGCCGACGCGCCCCAGCATTTT | CASSADAPQHF
NA | TRBJ1-2 | NA | TRBV12-5 | TGTGCTAGTGGTATCCGGACCGGACTAATATATGGCTACACCTTC | CASGIRTGLIYGYTF
NA | TRBJ1-1 | NA | TRBV19 | TGTGCCAGTAGTATCGGCAGGGGCACTGAAGCTTTCTTT | CASSIGRGTEAFF
NA | TRBJ2-1 | TRBD2 | TRBV5-6 | TGTGCCAGCAGCCTGACTAGCGGGAGGTCCAATGAGCAGTTCTTC | CASSLTSGRSNEQFF
once | TRBJ2-3 | TRBD1 | TRBV27 | TGTGCCAGCAGTCCCACGACAGGGGGCGCAGATACGCAGTATTTT | CASSPTTGGADTQYF
NA | TRBJ2-5 | TRBD2 | TRBV11-2 | TGTGCCAGCAGCTTGAGAAGGGCTAGCGGGGGAGAGACCCAGTACTTC | CASSLRRASGGETQYF
NA | TRBJ1-5 | NA | TRBV6-5 | TGTGCCAGCAGTTACTCAAAGGATCAGCCCCAGCATTTT | CASSYSKDQPQHF
NA | TRBJ2-5 | NA | TRBV18 | TGTGCCAGCTCGCCCGGACAGCAAGAGACCCAGTACTTC | CASSPGQQETQYF
NA | TRBJ1-4 | NA | TRBV5-1 | TGCGCCAGCAGCATAGACGAAAAACTGTTTTTT | CASSIDEKLFF
many | TRBJ2-7 | NA | TRBV2 | TGTGCCAGCAGTGAAACCGCTGATTCTGCCTACGAGCAGTACTTC | CASSETADSAYEQYF
NA | TRBJ1-2 | NA | TRBV10-2 | TGCGCCAGCAGACTCGGACAGTTAAACTATGGCTACACCTTC | CASRLGQLNYGYTF
NA | TRBJ1-1 | NA | TRBV19 | TGTGCCACTAGTCCTCCCGGGACTTTAGAAATTCGAGCTTTCTTT | CATSPPGTLEIRAFF
NA | TRBJ2-1 | TRBD2 | TRBV24-1 | TGTGCCACCAGTGATCCTAGACTAGCGAATGAGCAGTTCTTC | CATSDPRLANEQFF
NA | TRBJ2-4 | TRBD1 | TRBV6-2/TRBV6-3 | TGTGCCAGCAGTTGGGACAGGGTGAGGGGACTAGCCAAAAACATTCAGTACTTC | CASSWDRVRGLAKNIQYF
NA | TRBJ1-2 | TRBD1 | TRBV19 | TGTGCCATAAGCCTCGACAGGGTTGGCTACACCTTC | CAISLDRVGYTF
NA | TRBJ2-1 | NA | TRBV3-1/TRBV3-2 | TGTGCCAGCAGCCGGACTCATCGTGGTGAGCAGTTCTTC | CASSRTHRGEQFF
NA | TRBJ1-4 | TRBD1 | TRBV7-9 | TGTGCCAGCAGCTTAATCCGGACAGGGAGGGGTGAAAAACTGTTTTTT | CASSLIRTGRGEKLFF
NA | TRBJ1-2 | NA | TRBV19 | TGTGCCAGTAGTATAGGTCCCGGGGGGTCTAACTATGGCTACACCTTC | CASSIGPGGSNYGYTF
NA | TRBJ2-5 | TRBD2 | TRBV5-1 | TGCGCCAGCAGCCCATTGACTAGCGGGGTCCAAGAGACCCAGTACTTC | CASSPLTSGVQETQYF